This T cell receptor (beta chain) originates from a study of monozygotic twins with inflammatory bowel disease. From its re-call of the 5' RACE reads, TCRdb lists each CDR3 protein once, without DNA. This listing includes roughly 150,000 distinct CDR3 sequences. The CDR3 consists of 16 residues. The germline gives CDR1 SNHLY, CDR2 FYNNEI. The chain recombines TRBV2 with TRBJ2-2; there is no DNA to check the TCRdb D call of TRBD1. What was sequenced was blood. The clonotype was recovered from a human donor with ulcerative colitis or Crohn's disease, or a healthy co-twin of an affected twin (not recorded which). The CDR3 loop reads CASSPHRRPNTGELFF.